Listed below are T cell receptor beta chains from one sample, sequenced in a study of molecular identifiers for immune sequencing clone quantification. Each CDR3 protein gets one entry after TCRdb re-called the PCR reads with MiXCR. The sample records hundreds of thousands of distinct CDR3 sequences, approximately 24% being singletons. The sequencing sample was made of naive CD8+ T cells from blood, with Jurkat cell RNA spiked in. The receptors here all came from a human donor in good health. Some libraries in this study had Jurkat cell RNA spiked in. CDR3s include the opening cysteine and the closing phenylalanine or tryptophan. A D gene is named only where the DNA matches it firmly. Clone sizes are given selectively: once, few, many, or a class where the clone is expanded.

j_gene | d_gene | v_gene | abundance | CDR3nt | CDR3aa
TRBJ1-1 | . | TRBV27 | few | TGTGCCAGCAGTCCCGCGACGGGACTGGGGCCTACTGAAGCTTTCTTT | CASSPATGLGPTEAFF
TRBJ1-1 | . | TRBV5-6 | many | TGTGCCAGCAGCTCGTCTGCCACTGAAGCTTTCTTT | CASSSSATEAFF
TRBJ2-2 | . | TRBV5-5 | few | TGTGCCAGCAGCTTTTACCAGACACTGAACACCGGGGAGCTGTTTTTT | CASSFYQTLNTGELFF
TRBJ1-2 | . | TRBV28 | many | TGTGCCAGCAGTTTTAAAAGGGGGACAAGCGGCTACACCTTC | CASSFKRGTSGYTF
TRBJ2-1 | TRBD2 | TRBV6-2/TRBV6-3 | few | TGTGCCAGCCTGGGACTAGCGGGCGAGCAGTTCTTC | CASLGLAGEQFF
TRBJ2-1 | TRBD1 | TRBV6-5 | many | TGTGCCAGCAGGTCCGGGACAGTCCAGTTCTTC | CASRSGTVQFF
TRBJ2-7 | . | TRBV9 | many | TGTGCCAGCAGCCCAGCGAGGACTGGATACGCGCAGTACTTC | CASSPARTGYAQYF
TRBJ1-1 | . | TRBV25-1 | many | TGTGCCAGCAGTGGAGTCCCCACTGAAGCTTTCTTT | CASSGVPTEAFF
TRBJ2-3 | TRBD2 | TRBV12-3/TRBV12-4 | many | TGTGCCAGCAGTTTCGGCGGGGGGGAGGTTACGCAGTATTTT | CASSFGGGEVTQYF
TRBJ2-7 | TRBD2 | TRBV19 | many | TGTGCCTCAGCCCCGGGACTATCCTACGAGCAGTACTTC | CASAPGLSYEQYF
TRBJ1-5 | . | TRBV19 | few | TGTGCCAGTAGTATTGCACACCCTAGCAATCAGCCCCAGCATTTT | CASSIAHPSNQPQHF
TRBJ2-1 | . | TRBV7-9 | . | TGTACCAGCAGCTTCGTCCGGACCTACAATGAGCAGTTCTTC | CTSSFVRTYNEQFF
TRBJ2-3 | TRBD2 | TRBV12-3/TRBV12-4 | . | TGTGCCAGCAGTTTCGGTCTAGCGGGAGGGCCTAGAGATACGCAGTATTTT | CASSFGLAGGPRDTQYF
TRBJ1-6 | . | TRBV9 | . | TGTGCCAGCGGCGTCGAGAATTCACCCCTCCACTTT | CASGVENSPLHF
TRBJ1-5 | . | TRBV6-2/TRBV6-3 | few | TGTGCCAGCGCTCCGAGACTAGCGGATCAGCCCCAGCATTTT | CASAPRLADQPQHF
TRBJ2-3 | . | TRBV28 | many | TGTGCCAGCAGTTTGGGGGCGGGAGTGGCAGATACGCAGTATTTT | CASSLGAGVADTQYF
TRBJ2-7 | . | TRBV7-2 | many | TGTGCCAGCAGCTTAGCGGGGGCAGACTACGAGCAGTACTTC | CASSLAGADYEQYF
TRBJ2-3 | . | TRBV13 | . | TGTGCCAGCAGCCCAGGGGGGGGAGCCCCTAAGGAGACAGATACGCAGTATTTT | CASSPGGGAPKETDTQYF
TRBJ2-5 | . | TRBV10-3 | . | TGCGCCGTCAGTGCCGCCAGCCAAGAGACCCAGTACTTC | CAVSAASQETQYF
TRBJ1-5 | TRBD1 | TRBV12-5 | . | TGTGCTAGTGGTCCCGGGACAGGGGGCAGTCAGCCCCAGCATTTT | CASGPGTGGSQPQHF
TRBJ2-7 | TRBD2 | TRBV6-2/TRBV6-3 | many | TGTGCCAGCAGTTCCCTACGGGGGGCCTACGAGCAGTACTTC | CASSSLRGAYEQYF
TRBJ1-1 | . | TRBV19 | few | TGTGCCAGTAGTTGGGGGCAGCACACTGAAGCTTTCTTT | CASSWGQHTEAFF
TRBJ1-4 | . | TRBV12-3/TRBV12-4 | many | TGTGCCAGCAGTTTGTCCCCCCCTGAGGTAGAGTTTTTT | CASSLSPPEVEFF
TRBJ1-1 | TRBD1 | TRBV7-3 | . | TGTGCCAGCAGCTCCGGCAACAGGGGCACTGAAGCTTTCTTT | CASSSGNRGTEAFF
TRBJ2-3 | TRBD2 | TRBV28 | few | TGTGCCAGCAGTCTCCGGACTAGCTTGGTTTACGGCACAGATACGCAGTATTTT | CASSLRTSLVYGTDTQYF
TRBJ2-5 | . | TRBV7-9 | few | TGTGCCAGCGGCGCAACCCGGGAACACCCGGAGACCCAGTACTTC | CASGATREHPETQYF
TRBJ1-2 | . | TRBV19 | few | TGTGCCAGTAGAGCCCGGGACCCTAACTATGGCTACACCTTC | CASRARDPNYGYTF
TRBJ2-3 | . | TRBV9 | . | TGTGCCAGCAGCGTAGCGTGCACAGATACGCAGTATTTT | CASSVACTDTQYF
TRBJ2-3 | . | TRBV19 | few | TGTGCCAGTAGGGGGGAGGCGGATACGCAGTATTTT | CASRGEADTQYF
TRBJ1-1 | TRBD1 | TRBV13 | few | TGTGCCAGCAGCTTAGGCCTAACGGGACAGGGAGACACTGAAGCTTTCTTT | CASSLGLTGQGDTEAFF